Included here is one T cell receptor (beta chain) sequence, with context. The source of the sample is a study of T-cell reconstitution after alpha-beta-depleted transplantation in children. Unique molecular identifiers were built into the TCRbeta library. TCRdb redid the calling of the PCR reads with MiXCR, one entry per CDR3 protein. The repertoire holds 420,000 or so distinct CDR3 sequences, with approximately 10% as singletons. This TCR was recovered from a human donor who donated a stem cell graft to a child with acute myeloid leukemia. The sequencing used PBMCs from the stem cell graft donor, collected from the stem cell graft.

The chain's CDR3 is CASSLTTSGRARDIQYF. The CDR3 DNA is TGTGCCAGCAGCTTAACGACTAGCGGGAGGGCCCGGGACATTCAGTACTTC. V is TRBV7-2 and J is TRBJ2-4; TRBD2 matches at 14 bases. Germline lookup yields CDR1 SGHTA and CDR2 FQGNSA. CDR3 size: 17 residues. J lost 8 bases, V lost 2 bases, and 8 bases had no gene match.